The 5 T cell receptor beta chains below were found in one sample sequenced in a study of blood T cells in healthy people across ages. With a J-beta primer mix and a sample-barcoded 5' primer, a second PCR ran about 7 to 11 cycles. TCRdb reanalysed the 5' RACE reads using MiXCR and keeps one entry per CDR3 protein. This table has hundreds of thousands of distinct CDR3 sequences, roughly 64% appearing once. Sequencing used blood. The origin of the receptors is a young man in good health.

The DNA of the CDR3 is TGTGCCAGCAGCGTTGCAGAGCAAGAGACCCAGTACTTC. Translating it yields CASSVAEQETQYF. The V call is TRBV7-2, the J call TRBJ2-5; D is unclear. CDR1 and CDR2 (germline): SGHTA, FQGNSA. This CDR3 has 13 residues. Trimming removed 5 bases at V and 2 bases at J, with 9 bases between.

This clonotype was seen a handful of times. The rearrangement joins TRBV20-1 to TRBJ2-3; D remains ambiguous. Germline V lookup: CDR1 DFQATT, CDR2 SNEGSKA (reference sequence). This CDR3 spans 13 amino acids. Between the trimmed V and J ends, which lost 3 bases and 0 bases, there was a span of 7 bases. CDR3 protein: CSASDVSTDTQYF. The CDR3 bases are TGCAGTGCTAGCGACGTAAGCACAGATACGCAGTATTTT.

The chain recombines TRBV4-1 with TRBJ2-1, with TRBD2 matching over 7 bases. The V and J ends lost 0 bases and 8 bases, in that order; junction bases with no gene match: 7. The CDR3 consists of 15 residues. CDR1 and CDR2 (germline): MGHRA, YSYEKL. The CDR3 loop reads CASSQEFRGVDEQFF. In nucleotides, the CDR3 is TGCGCCAGCAGCCAAGAGTTTCGGGGGGTGGATGAGCAGTTCTTC.

The rearrangement links TRBV29-1 to TRBJ1-2; 7 bases are a match to TRBD1. Germline assignment: CDR1 SQVTM and CDR2 ANQGSEA. The V gene end was trimmed by 4 bases and the J gene end by 4 bases; junction bases not matched to a gene: 6. The CDR3 is 13 residues long. The CDR3 region has the DNA TGCAGCGTTGGGTCCAGGGGGGGCTATGGCTACACCTTC. Protein sequence: CSVGSRGGYGYTF.

This clonotype has only a few counts. The CDR3 loop reads CASSLEVGPSYEQYF. Written as DNA, the CDR3 is TGTGCCAGCAGTTTAGAGGTAGGGCCTTCCTACGAGCAGTACTTC. V usage is TRBV28 and J usage is TRBJ2-7, with D hard to call. Trimming took 2 bases from V and 1 from J, leaving 12 bases between them. This CDR3 comprises 15 residues. The germline CDR1 and CDR2 sequences are MDHEN and SYDVKM.